These T cell receptor beta chains were read from a single sample in a study of cytomegalovirus exposure and HLA in healthy donors. Data came from immunoSEQ multiplex PCR; TCRdb stores just in-frame clones and leaves some out. This sample has under 300,000 clones, with about 66% found just once. The sequenced sample was PBMCs. These receptor sequences come from a female donor in good health and CMV-seronegative. CDR3s include the opening cysteine and the closing phenylalanine or tryptophan. The order of the fields is CDR3 protein, CDR3 DNA, D gene, clone size, V gene, J gene. D genes are given only for firm matches. Rows may omit the clone size; those that give it use once, few, many or a size class.

CDR3: CASSYTGVTYEQYF; DNA: TGTGCCAGCAGCTACACAGGGGTGACCTACGAGCAGTACTTC; D: TRBD1; size: .; V: TRBV5-4; J: TRBJ2-7
CDR3: CASSPGTDNSNQPQHF; DNA: TGTGCCAGCTCACCCGGGACAGATAATAGCAATCAGCCCCAGCATTTT; D: TRBD1; size: .; V: TRBV18; J: TRBJ1-5
CDR3: CAWNTRTSTDTQYF; DNA: TGTGCCTGGAATACGCGGACTAGCACCGATACGCAGTATTTT; D: TRBD2; size: .; V: TRBV30; J: TRBJ2-3
CDR3: CASSQDPLWERDLREQYF; DNA: TGTGCCAGCAGCCAAGATCCCCTCTGGGAGCGGGATCTTCGCGAGCAGTACTTC; D: TRBD2; size: .; V: TRBV4-2; J: TRBJ2-7
CDR3: CASSHRTGAEKLFF; DNA: TGTGCCAGCAGCCATAGGACAGGGGCAGAAAAACTGTTTTTT; D: TRBD1; size: .; V: TRBV5-4; J: TRBJ1-4
CDR3: CASSESQENIQYF; DNA: TGTGCCAGCAGTGAAAGTCAGGAAAACATTCAGTACTTC; D: .; size: .; V: TRBV2; J: TRBJ2-4
CDR3: CASSYGGGRDYEQYF; DNA: TGCGCCAGCAGCTACGGCGGTGGCAGGGACTACGAGCAGTACTTC; D: .; size: .; V: TRBV5-1; J: TRBJ2-7
CDR3: CASTARDRYYEQYF; DNA: TGTGCCAGCACCGCGAGGGACAGATACTACGAGCAGTACTTC; D: TRBD1; size: few; V: TRBV2; J: TRBJ2-7
CDR3: CASNDGQEDGYTF; DNA: TGCGCCAGCAACGATGGACAGGAAGATGGCTACACCTTC; D: TRBD1; size: .; V: TRBV5-1; J: TRBJ1-2
CDR3: CASSSYRGYEQYF; DNA: TGTGCCAGCAGCTCATACAGGGGCTACGAGCAGTACTTC; D: TRBD1; size: .; V: TRBV7-6; J: TRBJ2-7
CDR3: CASRGLAGGKVEQFF; DNA: TGTGCCAGCCGGGGACTAGCGGGAGGGAAGGTGGAGCAGTTCTTC; D: TRBD2; size: .; V: TRBV6-4; J: TRBJ2-1
CDR3: CARSVAGNEQFF; DNA: TGTGCCCGGAGTGTGGCGGGGAATGAGCAGTTCTTC; D: .; size: .; V: TRBV30; J: TRBJ2-1
CDR3: CASSYSGGTSSYEQYF; DNA: TGTGCCAGCAGTTACTCTGGCGGGACGAGCTCCTACGAGCAGTACTTC; D: .; size: .; V: TRBV6-6; J: TRBJ2-7
CDR3: CASSPGRGGSEQYF; DNA: TGCGCCAGCAGCCCCGGGAGGGGAGGGTCCGAGCAGTACTTC; D: TRBD2; size: .; V: TRBV5-1; J: TRBJ2-7
CDR3: CASSQLGQGQETQYF; DNA: TGTGCCAGCAGCCAATTGGGACAGGGCCAAGAGACCCAGTACTTC; D: TRBD1; size: .; V: TRBV14; J: TRBJ2-5
CDR3: CASSSTSGSMTDTQYF; DNA: TGTGCCAGCAGCTCGACTAGCGGGAGTATGACAGATACGCAGTATTTT; D: TRBD2; size: .; V: TRBV7-3; J: TRBJ2-3
CDR3: CASNPGQGASGANVLTF; DNA: TGTGCCAGCAATCCGGGACAGGGGGCTTCTGGGGCCAACGTCCTGACTTTC; D: TRBD1; size: .; V: TRBV2; J: TRBJ2-6
CDR3: CASSAPEQGRYEQYF; DNA: TGTGCCAGCAGCGCTCCCGAGCAGGGTCGCTACGAGCAGTACTTC; D: .; size: .; V: TRBV7-6; J: TRBJ2-7
CDR3: CASSITGFTNNEQFF; DNA: TGTGCCAGTAGTATTACGGGTTTTACTAATAATGAGCAGTTCTTC; D: .; size: .; V: TRBV19; J: TRBJ2-1
CDR3: CASSLQDRGYSNTEAFF; DNA: TGTGCCAGCAGCTTACAGGACAGGGGATACTCCAACACTGAAGCTTTCTTT; D: TRBD1; size: .; V: TRBV7-6; J: TRBJ1-1
CDR3: CASSLGTLRIGEKLFF; DNA: TGTGCCAGCAGCCTCGGGACACTAAGGATAGGGGAAAAACTGTTTTTT; D: .; size: .; V: TRBV7-9; J: TRBJ1-4
CDR3: CASSFRSGDNEQFF; DNA: TGTGCCAGCAGCTTCCGTAGCGGGGACAATGAGCAGTTCTTC; D: TRBD2; size: .; V: TRBV11-3; J: TRBJ2-1
CDR3: CASSYTSGRSSYNEQFF; DNA: TGTGCCAGCAGTTATACTAGCGGACGAAGCTCCTACAATGAGCAGTTCTTC; D: TRBD2; size: few; V: TRBV2; J: TRBJ2-1
CDR3: CATSRDLVGLGGLNEKLFF; DNA: TGTGCCACCAGCAGAGATCTAGTAGGGTTGGGAGGGCTGAATGAAAAACTGTTTTTT; D: .; size: .; V: TRBV15; J: TRBJ1-4
CDR3: CASSFRGDEQYF; DNA: TGTGCCAGCAGCTTTCGGGGTGACGAGCAGTACTTC; D: .; size: .; V: TRBV11-2; J: TRBJ2-7
CDR3: CASSESTGGHGYTF; DNA: TGTGCCAGCAGTGAGTCGACAGGGGGCCATGGCTACACCTTC; D: TRBD1; size: .; V: TRBV6-4; J: TRBJ1-2
CDR3: CATRRGGSETQYF; DNA: TGTGCCACCAGACGTGGAGGCTCAGAGACCCAGTACTTC; D: .; size: .; V: TRBV15; J: TRBJ2-5
CDR3: CASSSGQYTEAFF; DNA: TGTGCCAGCAGTTCGGGACAGTACACTGAAGCTTTCTTT; D: TRBD1; size: .; V: TRBV27; J: TRBJ1-1
CDR3: CASSEPLVMEEDTEAFF; DNA: TGTGCCAGCAGTGAACCCCTCGTAATGGAAGAGGACACTGAAGCTTTCTTT; D: .; size: .; V: TRBV6-1; J: TRBJ1-1
CDR3: CAWRSVADTQYF; DNA: TGTGCCTGGAGGTCAGTCGCAGATACGCAGTATTTT; D: .; size: .; V: TRBV30; J: TRBJ2-3
CDR3: CAISVGQGAGGYTF; DNA: TGTGCCATCAGTGTCGGACAGGGGGCGGGAGGCTACACCTTC; D: TRBD1; size: few; V: TRBV10-3; J: TRBJ1-2
CDR3: CASSVKPGQGEFF; DNA: TGTGCCAGCAGTGTCAAACCGGGACAGGGGGAATTCTTC; D: TRBD1; size: .; V: TRBV6-4; J: TRBJ2-1
CDR3: CASSSLLAETYNEQFF; DNA: TGTGCCAGCAGCTCACTACTAGCGGAGACTTACAATGAGCAGTTCTTC; D: TRBD2; size: .; V: TRBV5-6; J: TRBJ2-1